The clone carrying this T cell receptor beta chain is large (0.1 to 1%). The data were taken from a study of graft-versus-host responses after intestinal transplantation. The researchers put roughly 200,000 CFSE-labeled responder cells into plates with roughly 200,000 irradiated, violet-dye-labeled stimulator cells. Proliferating responders of the CD3+CD4+ and CD3+CD8+ phenotypes with low CFSE were sorted after the reaction. The data were produced by immunoSEQ multiplex PCR, yet TCRdb's version contains in-frame clones alone and is incomplete. The repertoire consists of about 2,200 clones, with around 33% occurring once and the leading ten covering roughly 29%. V was shortened by 4 bases and J by 3 bases, with 4 bases between the two germline ends. The CDR3 extends over 11 amino acids. Germline V CDR1 and CDR2: MNHEY, SMNVEV (reference sequence). The study's findings and limits: Peak circulating GvH clone levels were associated with early post-transplant HvG declines.

Source: alloreactive CD8+ T cells from a mixed lymphocyte reaction culture, taken before transplantation. Subset described: CFSE-low proliferating T cells sorted from approximately 6-day pre-transplant mixed lymphocyte reaction (GvH or HvG direction). The V and J genes are TRBV27 and TRBJ2-7; no definite D call. The origin of this receptor is a human patient who was an organ donor for intestinal transplantation. The CDR3 spells CASSSNYEQYF. CDR3 DNA: TGTGCCAGCAGTTCCAACTACGAGCAGTACTTC.